Below are 18 T cell receptor beta chains sequenced from a single sample in a study of cytomegalovirus exposure and HLA in healthy donors. The assay was immunoSEQ multiplex PCR, and TCRdb's table has in-frame clones only and misses some. This sample has about 56,000 clones; roughly 93% occur once, and the top ten carry about 1.8%. The sample consisted of PBMCs. The receptors here all came from a woman younger than 35 in good health and CMV-seropositive.

V is TRBV27 and J is TRBJ2-7; 7 bases are a match to TRBD1. Germline V lookup: CDR1 MNHEY, CDR2 SMNVEV (reference sequence). This CDR3 is built from 13 residues. V was clipped by 5 bases and J by 5 bases; unmatched bases: 6. The CDR3 sequence: CASSATQGDEQYF. In DNA form, the CDR3 reads TGTGCCAGCAGTGCAACCCAGGGGGACGAGCAGTACTTC.

The chain joins TRBV7-2 to TRBJ2-6, with D possibly matching TRBD2 (5 bases). This CDR3 has 16 amino acids. Per the germline V gene, CDR1 is SGHTA and CDR2 is FQGNSA. Trimming took 5 bases from V and 2 from J, leaving 13 bases between them. In DNA form, the CDR3 reads TGTGCCAGCAGCGCCTGGCCGAGGGCTGGGGCCAACGTCCTGACTTTC. Translated, it gives CASSAWPRAGANVLTF. The full variable domain, in which reference TRBV7-2 and TRBJ2-6 provide the parts outside the CDR3, is GAGVSQSPSNKVTEKGKDVELRCDPISGHTALYWYRQSLGQGLEFLIYFQGNSAPDKSGLPSDRFSAERTGGSVSTLTIQRTQQEDSAVYLCASSAWPRAGANVLTFGAGSRLTVL.

The J gene is TRBJ1-1, the V gene TRBV6-6; 8 nucleotides match TRBD1. This CDR3 is 14 amino acids long. Germline lookup yields CDR1 MNHNY and CDR2 SVGAGI (reference sequence). V lost 7 bases and J lost 4; bases outside the gene matches: 8. The CDR3 sequence: CASTARGQVTEAFF. CDR3 DNA: TGTGCCAGCACCGCCAGGGGGCAAGTCACTGAAGCTTTCTTT.

The rearrangement joins TRBV27 to TRBJ2-1; 13 nucleotides align to TRBD2. The length of the CDR3 is 17 residues. J lost 2 bases, V lost 6 bases, and 7 bases had no gene match. Germline values: CDR1 MNHEY, CDR2 SMNVEV (reference sequence). CDR3 in DNA: TGTGCCAGCAGCCTAACTAGCGGGGGGGGACCCTACAATGAGCAGTTCTTC. Its translation is CASSLTSGGGPYNEQFF.

The V gene is TRBV4-3, the J gene TRBJ1-1, with D maybe TRBD1 (6 bases). Between the trimmed V and J ends, which lost 3 bases and 1 base, there was a span of 15 bases. This CDR3 spans 16 amino acids. Germline-derived CDR1 and CDR2 are LGHNA and YSLEER. The chain's CDR3 is CASSHHDMGANTEAFF. The CDR3 nucleotides are TGCGCCAGCAGCCATCACGACATGGGGGCGAACACTGAAGCTTTCTTT.

The rearrangement links TRBV6-5 to TRBJ2-5; TRBD1 matches at 8 bases. There are 14 residues in the CDR3. Germline trimming cut 7 bases from V and 5 bases from J; bases unmatched to any gene: 9. Per germline, CDR1 MNHEY and CDR2 SVGAGI. Here the CDR3 DNA reads TGTGCCAGCACACGGGGGACAGGTTCGGAGACCCAGTACTTC. Its protein product is CASTRGTGSETQYF.

A single count supports this clone. Relative to the germline gene, one junction end is altered; a read error may explain this. The chain links TRBV18 to TRBJ1-3, with D unclear. This CDR3 has 15 amino acids. Germline assignment: CDR1 KGHSH and CDR2 LQKENI. CDR3 nucleotides: TGTGCCAGCTCCCCACAAACGGGGTCTGGAAACACCATATATTTT. Residues: CASSPQTGSGNTIYF. Complete variable domain (other parts from reference TRBV18 and TRBJ1-3): NAGVMQNPRHLVRRRGQEARLRCSPMKGHSHVYWYRQLPEEGLKFMVYLQKENIIDESGMPKERFSAEFPKEGPSILRIQQVVRGDSAAYFCASSPQTGSGNTIYFGEGSWLTVV.

This chain joins TRBV18 and TRBJ2-7, with TRBD1 matching 9 bases. J gave up 7 bases and V 0 bases, and 7 bases lay outside the gene matches. CDR1 and CDR2 (germline): KGHSH, LQKENI. There are 15 residues in the CDR3. This chain's CDR3 is CASSPPGQGNYEQYF. CDR3 nucleotide sequence: TGTGCCAGCTCACCACCGGGACAGGGAAACTATGAGCAGTACTTC.

This chain links TRBV2 with TRBJ2-3; 8 bases agree with TRBD2. The CDR3 runs 15 residues. Losses at the gene ends were 3 bases for V and 1 base for J; bases not matched to a gene: 3. CDR1 SNHLY and CDR2 FYNNEI come from the germline V gene. CDR3 region: CASSDPAGGTDTQYF. CDR3 bases: TGTGCCAGCAGTGACCCAGCGGGGGGCACAGATACGCAGTATTTT.

The chain joins TRBV5-1 to TRBJ1-1; 9 positions agree with TRBD1. The CDR3 is made up of 15 amino acids. Germline loops: CDR1 SGHRS, CDR2 YFSETQ. With V trimmed by 4 bases and J by 6 bases, 10 bases remained unmatched. For the CDR3, the DNA is TGCGCCAGCAGCCCCCCCGGGACAGGGACGGCTGAAGCTTTCTTT. Encoded protein: CASSPPGTGTAEAFF.

This chain uses TRBV5-1 with TRBJ2-7, with 7 bases matching TRBD2. Unmatched junction bases numbered 5, after V lost 1 base and J lost 1 base. This CDR3 comprises 15 residues. The germline CDR1 and CDR2 sequences are SGHRS and YFSETQ. The CDR3 nucleotides are TGCGCCAGCAGCTTGTTCAGCGGGGATTCCTACGAGCAGTACTTC. Its protein is CASSLFSGDSYEQYF.

The chain has TRBV6-4 and TRBJ2-1; D may be TRBD2 (6 bases). Germline V CDR1 and CDR2: MRHNA, SNTAGT. This CDR3 has 15 amino acids. V shed 6 bases and J shed 3 bases, with 15 bases lying between them. The CDR3 protein is CASRRAPGDYNEQFF. The CDR3 DNA is TGTGCCAGCAGGAGGGCGCCGGGGGACTACAATGAGCAGTTCTTC.

The chain recombines TRBV5-4 with TRBJ2-3; 11 bases line up with TRBD2. The CDR3 consists of 15 residues. Per germline, CDR1 SGHNT and CDR2 YYREEE (reference sequence). Losses at the gene ends were 4 bases for V and 3 bases for J; bases not matched to a gene: 4. The DNA of the CDR3 is TGTGCCAGCAGCCGGGGACTAGCGGTTACAGATACGCAGTATTTT. Protein sequence: CASSRGLAVTDTQYF.

V gene TRBV16 combines with J gene TRBJ2-4, with 7 bases identical to TRBD1. There are 13 residues in the CDR3. The ends lost 4 bases at V and 12 bases at J; junction bases unmatched: 9. Per the germline V gene, CDR1 is KGHSY and CDR2 is FQNENV. In DNA, the CDR3 is TGTGCCAGCAGCCCAAATACACAGGGGACTCAGTACTTC. Translation gives CASSPNTQGTQYF.

The V call is TRBV2, the J call TRBJ1-1; D is ambiguous. The germline CDR1 and CDR2 sequences are SNHLY and FYNNEI. CDR3 length equals 17 residues. Trimming removed 3 bases from V and 0 bases from J, with 17 bases in between. This CDR3 reads CASSDDGGPRMNTEAFF. CDR3 DNA: TGTGCCAGCAGTGACGACGGAGGGCCTAGAATGAACACTGAAGCTTTCTTT.

The V call is TRBV11-3, the J call TRBJ1-1; TRBD1 is a possible D gene (5 bases). The CDR3 totals 12 residues. Trimming cost V 4 bases and J 4 bases, with 7 bases left between them. Germline V lookup: CDR1 SGHNT, CDR2 YENEEA. The CDR3 DNA reads TGTGCCAGCAGCTCGGGGGGCACTGAAGCTTTCTTT. The encoded protein is CASSSGGTEAFF. Based on the CDR3 plus reference TRBV11-3 and TRBJ1-1, the full variable domain is EAGVVQSPRYKIIEKKQPVAFWCNPISGHNTLYWYLQNLGQGPELLIRYENEEAVDDSQLPKDRFSAERLKGVDSTLKIQPAELGDSAVYLCASSSGGTEAFFGQGTRLTVV.

The CDR3 sequence is CASSLWTGRNTEAFF. The CDR3 nucleotides are TGTGCCAGCAGTTTATGGACAGGGAGGAACACTGAAGCTTTCTTT. V is TRBV28 and J is TRBJ1-1, with 7 bases that match TRBD1. The germline gives CDR1 MDHEN, CDR2 SYDVKM. The V gene end was trimmed by 0 bases and the J gene end by 1 base; junction bases not matched to a gene: 2. The length of the CDR3 is 15 residues.

The chain links TRBV7-9 to TRBJ1-2, with 11 bases fitting TRBD1. The CDR3 has 14 amino acids. V dropped 7 bases and J dropped 11; count of bases not matched to a gene: 12. The V gene's germline CDR1 is SEHNR and CDR2 FQNEAQ (reference sequence). The CDR3: CASTIVGQGVLYTF. CDR3 nucleotide sequence: TGTGCCAGCACCATCGTGGGACAGGGGGTTCTGTACACCTTC.